One sample yielded the 27 T cell receptor beta chains listed below, sequenced in a study of cytomegalovirus exposure and HLA in healthy donors. Primers: 60 Vbeta forward and 13 Jbeta reverse. The protocol was immunoSEQ multiplex PCR, while the TCRdb copy is restricted to in-frame clones and leaves out a portion. This listing includes more than 85,000 clones. The specimen was PBMCs. The source of these receptors is a girl aged 5-17 years in good health and CMV-seropositive.

With regard to this clone: An end of the junction differs from the germline gene, which may be a read error. J is TRBJ2-5 and V is TRBV4-3, with D possibly TRBD1 on 5 matching bases. The CDR3 contains 14 residues. Germline loops: CDR1 LGHNA, CDR2 YSLEER. CDR3 loop: CASSWQGDSENQYF. As DNA, the CDR3 is TGCGCCAGCAGCTGGCAGGGCGATTCGGAGAACCAGTACTTC.

This chain joins TRBV5-1 and TRBJ2-1; tentatively, D is TRBD1 (6 bases). The CDR3 length is 15 residues. CDR1 is SGHRS, CDR2 YFSETQ, per germline. The V end was cut by 7 bases, the J end by 2 bases, with 16 bases between. CDR3 DNA: TGCGCCAGCGGAGGAGCAGGGGTCGCCTACAATGAGCAGTTCTTC. Protein sequence: CASGGAGVAYNEQFF.

The V and J genes are TRBV19 and TRBJ1-4; 10 positions match TRBD1. Trimming at V came to 6 bases and at J to 10 bases, leaving 11 bases not matched to a gene. The V gene's germline CDR1 is LNHDA and CDR2 SQIVND (reference sequence). The CDR3 totals 15 residues. The CDR3, as DNA: TGTGCCAGTAGAGAGCCCGGGACAGGGGATCTAAAACTGTTTTTT. This sequence encodes CASREPGTGDLKLFF. Looking up the rest from reference TRBV19 and TRBJ1-4 gives the full variable domain: DGGITQSPKYLFRKEGQNVTLSCEQNLNHDAMYWYRQDPGQGLRLIYYSQIVNDFQKGDIAEGYSVSREKKESFPLTVTSAQKNPTAFYLCASREPGTGDLKLFFGSGTQLSVL.

The chain joins TRBV5-6 to TRBJ2-4; perhaps TRBD1 as D (5 bases). The CDR3 runs to 13 residues. V was clipped by 0 bases and J by 8 bases, with 9 bases between them. CDR1 and CDR2 from the germline V gene are SGHDT and YYEEEE. The CDR3 DNA reads TGTGCCAGCAGCTTGGGCCAGGGCTACATTCAGTACTTC. As protein: CASSLGQGYIQYF.

The V call is TRBV30, the J call TRBJ1-5, with TRBD1 matching 9 bases. This CDR3 is 14 amino acids long. Germline lookup yields CDR1 GTSNPN and CDR2 SVGIG (reference sequence). With 1 base clipped from V and 5 bases from J, the junction kept 3 bases outside the gene matches. Here the CDR3 reads CAWSGTGDYQPQHF. The CDR3 nucleotides are TGTGCCTGGAGTGGGACAGGGGATTATCAGCCCCAGCATTTT.

This chain links TRBV4-1 with TRBJ1-1; 11 bases fit TRBD1. The J segment lost 0 bases and the V segment lost 4 bases, leaving 4 bases of the junction unmatched. The CDR3 contains 16 residues. CDR1 is MGHRA, CDR2 YSYEKL, per germline. The CDR3 nucleotides read TGCGCCAGCAGCCGTGGACAGGGGGCATTGAACACTGAAGCTTTCTTT. This encodes CASSRGQGALNTEAFF.

V usage is TRBV4-3 and J usage is TRBJ2-7; the match to TRBD2 covers 10 bases. Germline-derived CDR1 and CDR2 are LGHNA and YSLEER. CDR3 length equals 16 residues. With V trimmed by 0 bases and J by 3 bases, 5 bases remained unmatched. The CDR3 sequence is CASSQDIAGGVYEQYF. The CDR3 region has the DNA TGCGCCAGCAGCCAAGATATAGCGGGGGGTGTCTACGAGCAGTACTTC.

The gene calls are TRBV5-6 and TRBJ2-2; no reliable D call. This CDR3 is built from 12 residues. CDR1 is SGHDT, CDR2 YYEEEE, per germline. V gave up 4 bases and J gave up 7 bases, with 8 bases separating them. CDR3 in amino acids: CASSLYYGELFF. CDR3 nucleotide sequence: TGTGCCAGCAGCCTTTATTACGGGGAGCTGTTTTTT.

With respect to this clone: At one of its ends the junction is not consistent with the germline gene, which may arise from a read error. The chain couples TRBV18 to TRBJ1-5; D remains ambiguous. Per the germline V gene, CDR1 is KGHSH and CDR2 is LQKENI. This CDR3 region has 14 residues. In DNA form, the CDR3 reads TGTGCCAGCTCACCGAATGGAGATCTCCAGCACCAGCATTTT. Its protein is CASSPNGDLQHQHF.

The genes are TRBV2 and TRBJ2-2; 8 bases are shared with TRBD1. J was trimmed by 7 bases and V by 5 bases; bases with no gene match: 6. Germline lookup yields CDR1 SNHLY and CDR2 FYNNEI. This CDR3 has 14 amino acids. The CDR3 DNA is TGTGCCAGCAGTCTGCAGGGGGCTATCGGGGAGCTGTTTTTT. This translates into CASSLQGAIGELFF.

The gene calls are TRBV4-1 and TRBJ2-7; 14 nucleotides match TRBD2. With V trimmed by 4 bases and J by 6 bases, 5 bases remained unmatched. The CDR3 loop spans 15 amino acids. Germline CDR1 MGHRA, CDR2 YSYEKL. The CDR3 loop reads CASSRTGLAGGEQYV. CDR3 DNA: TGCGCCAGCAGCCGCACAGGACTAGCGGGGGGCGAGCAGTACGTC.

The V gene is TRBV6-7, the J gene TRBJ2-7; D gene ambiguous. TRBV6-7 is filed as an ORF, its function uncertain. The CDR3 is 11 amino acids. V lost 7 bases and J lost 4, with 8 bases in between. As DNA, the CDR3 is TGTGCCAGCATCCGGGTATACGAGCAGTACTTC. Amino acids: CASIRVYEQYF.

The J gene is TRBJ2-3, the V gene TRBV6-5, with 8 bases aligning to TRBD2. The CDR3 is 16 residues long. CDR1 and CDR2 from the germline V gene are MNHEY and SVGAGI. V dropped 2 bases and J dropped 2; count of bases not matched to a gene: 6. The CDR3 is CASSYQPGLVTDTQYF. The DNA for the CDR3 is TGTGCCAGCAGTTACCAGCCGGGACTAGTCACAGATACGCAGTATTTT.

V usage is TRBV5-1 and J usage is TRBJ1-1, with unresolved D. The V and J ends lost 2 bases and 2 bases respectively, with 10 bases between them. Germline V lookup: CDR1 SGHRS, CDR2 YFSETQ. The length of the CDR3 is 14 residues. CDR3 sequence (DNA): TGCGCCAGCAGCTTCAGAGACTTAAACACTGAAGCTTTCTTT. Protein product: CASSFRDLNTEAFF.

The chain has TRBV4-2 and TRBJ2-6; TRBD2 agrees at 9 bases. With 4 bases clipped from V and 4 bases from J, the junction kept 14 bases outside the gene matches. This CDR3 contains 19 residues. Germline V gives CDR1 LGHNA, CDR2 YNFKEQ. This CDR3 reads CASSPLAGPQNLGANVLTF. CDR3 sequence (DNA): TGTGCCAGCAGCCCACTAGCGGGCCCCCAGAATCTAGGGGCCAACGTCCTGACTTTC.

The genes are TRBV5-1 and TRBJ2-3; possibly TRBD1 for D (5 bases). Germline V gene sequence: CDR1 SGHRS, CDR2 YFSETQ. This CDR3 has 11 residues. Trimming removed 0 bases at V and 14 bases at J, with 10 bases between. CDR3 sequence reads: CASSLEGVGYF. The CDR3 DNA follows: TGCGCCAGCAGCTTGGAAGGGGTCGGGTATTTT.

The chain is built from TRBV28 and TRBJ2-7; 7 nucleotides agree with TRBD2. In germline, CDR1 is MDHEN, CDR2 SYDVKM. The J segment lost 3 bases and the V segment lost 6 bases, leaving 8 bases of the junction unmatched. The CDR3 is made up of 14 amino acids. In nucleotides, the CDR3 is TGTGCCAGCAGCCCTCGGGGAGGGTACTACGAGCAGTACGTC. Amino acid sequence: CASSPRGGYYEQYV.

V usage is TRBV5-4 and J usage is TRBJ1-1; D gene ambiguous. The CDR3 sequence is 13 residues long. Trimming took 4 bases from V and 0 from J, leaving 7 bases between them. Germline V lookup: CDR1 SGHNT, CDR2 YYREEE (reference sequence). This CDR3 is CASSTRMNTEAFF. CDR3 sequence (DNA): TGTGCCAGCAGCACACGTATGAACACTGAAGCTTTCTTT.

V is TRBV6-5 and J is TRBJ2-3; D remains ambiguous. This CDR3 spans 12 amino acids. Per germline, CDR1 MNHEY and CDR2 SVGAGI. The V and J ends lost 4 bases and 5 bases respectively, with 7 bases between them. CDR3 sequence (DNA): TGTGCCAGCAGTTTCCCGGGAGATACGCAGTATTTT. Translation: CASSFPGDTQYF.

Here the CDR3 reads CASSLSTAGGRGEQFF. The DNA of the CDR3 is TGCGCCAGCAGCTTGTCCACCGCGGGGGGGCGAGGTGAGCAGTTCTTC. The rearrangement joins TRBV5-1 to TRBJ2-1; 9 bases agree with TRBD2. With V trimmed by 1 base and J by 9 bases, 11 bases remained unmatched. The germline gives CDR1 SGHRS, CDR2 YFSETQ. This CDR3 contains 16 residues.

V and J are TRBV6-1 and TRBJ1-2; D remains unclear. Trimming pared 4 bases from V and 8 bases from J, leaving 14 bases between. The CDR3 contains 13 residues. From germline, CDR1 is MNHNS and CDR2 SASEGT. The CDR3 DNA sequence: TGTGCCAGCAGTGTTTCCGGGGATTCGGGCTACACCTTC. This codes for CASSVSGDSGYTF.

The gene calls are TRBV29-1 and TRBJ1-5; 7 positions match TRBD1. The CDR3 is made up of 13 amino acids. Germline loops: CDR1 SQVTM, CDR2 ANQGSEA. V shed 7 bases, J shed 5 bases, and the junction held 8 bases outside the gene matches. The CDR3 nucleotides are TGCAGCGCAATGACAGGGTCGGATCAGCCCCAGCATTTT. Translated: CSAMTGSDQPQHF.

The chain employs TRBV6-5 and TRBJ2-4; D unresolved. The CDR3 loop spans 15 amino acids. V was trimmed by 2 bases and J by 5 bases, leaving 13 bases between them. Germline V gene data show CDR1 as MNHEY and CDR2 as SVGAGI. The DNA of the CDR3 is TGTGCCAGCAGTTACAGCCTTCTCCTAGAAAACATTCAGTACTTC. As protein: CASSYSLLLENIQYF.

V gene TRBV19 combines with J gene TRBJ2-1; D is unresolved. V was clipped by 1 base and J by 4 bases, with 8 bases between them. Looked up from germline, CDR1 is LNHDA and CDR2 is SQIVND (reference sequence). The CDR3 is 14 amino acids. In nucleotides, the CDR3 is TGTGCCAGTAGTATAGGCTCTAGGTACAATGAGCAGTTCTTC. Protein product: CASSIGSRYNEQFF.

The CDR3 region is CASSKTTGLEQYF. CDR3 nucleotides: TGTGCCAGCAGTAAAACTACAGGGCTCGAGCAGTACTTC. V usage is TRBV7-6 and J usage is TRBJ2-7; D is perhaps TRBD1 (6 bases). The CDR3 is made up of 13 amino acids. V was clipped by 6 bases and J by 6 bases, with 15 bases between them. Germline V gene sequence: CDR1 SGHVS, CDR2 FNYEAQ.

The chain links TRBV29-1 to TRBJ2-7; TRBD1 might be the D (6 bases). V was pared by 6 bases and J by 2 bases, with 11 bases between. From germline, CDR1 is SQVTM and CDR2 ANQGSEA. The CDR3 sequence is 12 residues long. In DNA form, the CDR3 reads TGCAGCGTACGGGACATCGCCTACGAGCAGTACTTC. Translated, it gives CSVRDIAYEQYF.

This chain joins TRBV5-1 and TRBJ1-4; TRBD1 might be the D (6 bases). Germline values: CDR1 SGHRS, CDR2 YFSETQ. Trimming pared 2 bases from V and 4 bases from J, leaving 12 bases between. The CDR3 covers 15 residues. CDR3 amino acids: CASSFRGQLNEKLFF. As DNA, the CDR3 is TGCGCCAGCAGCTTTCGGGGACAACTTAATGAAAAACTGTTTTTT.